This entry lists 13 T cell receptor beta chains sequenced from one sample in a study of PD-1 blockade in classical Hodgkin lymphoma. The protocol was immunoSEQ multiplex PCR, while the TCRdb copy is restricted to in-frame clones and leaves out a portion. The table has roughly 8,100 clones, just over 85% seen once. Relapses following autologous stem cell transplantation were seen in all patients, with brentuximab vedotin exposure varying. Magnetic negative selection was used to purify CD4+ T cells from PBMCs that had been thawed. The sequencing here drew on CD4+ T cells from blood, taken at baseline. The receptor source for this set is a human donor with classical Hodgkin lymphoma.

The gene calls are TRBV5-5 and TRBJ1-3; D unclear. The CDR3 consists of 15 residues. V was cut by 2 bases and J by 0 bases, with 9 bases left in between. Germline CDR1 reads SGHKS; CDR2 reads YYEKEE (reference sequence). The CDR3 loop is CASSLTAFSGNTIYF. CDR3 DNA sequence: TGTGCCAGCAGCTTAACAGCGTTCTCTGGAAACACCATATATTTT. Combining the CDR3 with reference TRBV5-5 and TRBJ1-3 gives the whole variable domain DAGVTQSPTHLIKTRGQQVTLRCSPISGHKSVSWYQQVLGQGPQFIFQYYEKEERGRGNFPDRFSARQFPNYSSELNVNALLLGDSALYLCASSLTAFSGNTIYFGEGSWLTVV.

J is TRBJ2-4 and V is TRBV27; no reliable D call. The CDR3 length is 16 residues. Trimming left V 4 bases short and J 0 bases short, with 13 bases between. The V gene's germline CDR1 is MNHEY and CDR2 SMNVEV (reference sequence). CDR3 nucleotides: TGTGCCAGCAGTTCCCCAAATCGAATAGCCAAAAACATTCAGTACTTC. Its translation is CASSSPNRIAKNIQYF.

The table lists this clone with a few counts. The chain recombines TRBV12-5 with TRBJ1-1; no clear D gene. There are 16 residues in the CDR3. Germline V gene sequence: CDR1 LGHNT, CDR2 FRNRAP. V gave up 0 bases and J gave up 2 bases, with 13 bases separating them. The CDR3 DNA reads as TGTGCTAGTGGTTTGGTAGTGAGAGGCGGAAACACTGAAGCTTTCTTT. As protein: CASGLVVRGGNTEAFF.

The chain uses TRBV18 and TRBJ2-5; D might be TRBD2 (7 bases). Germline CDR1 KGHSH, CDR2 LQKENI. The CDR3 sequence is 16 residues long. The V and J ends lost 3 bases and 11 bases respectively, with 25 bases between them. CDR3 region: CASSPINREGSYGQYF. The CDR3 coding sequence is TGTGCCAGCTCACCGATAAACAGGGAGGGTAGCTACGGGCAGTACTTC.

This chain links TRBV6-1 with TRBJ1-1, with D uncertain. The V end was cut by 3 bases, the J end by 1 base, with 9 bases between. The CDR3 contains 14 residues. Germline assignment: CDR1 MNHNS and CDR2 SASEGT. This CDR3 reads CASSDWWRNTEAFF. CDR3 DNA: TGTGCCAGCAGTGATTGGTGGAGGAACACTGAAGCTTTCTTT.

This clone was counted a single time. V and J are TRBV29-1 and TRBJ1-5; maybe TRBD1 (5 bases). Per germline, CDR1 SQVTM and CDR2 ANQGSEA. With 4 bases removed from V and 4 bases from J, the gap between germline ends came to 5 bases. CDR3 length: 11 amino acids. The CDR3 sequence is CSVGGNQPQHF. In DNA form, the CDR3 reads TGCAGCGTTGGGGGGAATCAGCCCCAGCATTTT.

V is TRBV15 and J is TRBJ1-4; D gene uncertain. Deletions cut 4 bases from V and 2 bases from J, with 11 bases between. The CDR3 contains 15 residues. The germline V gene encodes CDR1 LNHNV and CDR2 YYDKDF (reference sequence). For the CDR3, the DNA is TGTGCCACCAGCACCGCTAGGAAGACTAATGAAAAACTGTTTTTT. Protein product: CATSTARKTNEKLFF.

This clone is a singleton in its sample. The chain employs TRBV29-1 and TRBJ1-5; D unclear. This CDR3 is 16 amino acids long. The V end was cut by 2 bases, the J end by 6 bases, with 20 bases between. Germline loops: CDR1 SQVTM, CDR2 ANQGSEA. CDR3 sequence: CSVEPQTPGKAQPQHF. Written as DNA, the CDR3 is TGCAGCGTTGAACCCCAGACCCCAGGAAAGGCTCAGCCCCAGCATTTT.

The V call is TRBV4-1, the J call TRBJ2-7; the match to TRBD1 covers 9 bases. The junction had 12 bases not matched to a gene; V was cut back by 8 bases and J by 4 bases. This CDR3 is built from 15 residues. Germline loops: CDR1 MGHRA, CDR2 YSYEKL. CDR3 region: CASGFPGTGNYEQYF. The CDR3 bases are TGCGCCAGCGGATTCCCAGGGACAGGGAATTACGAGCAGTACTTC.

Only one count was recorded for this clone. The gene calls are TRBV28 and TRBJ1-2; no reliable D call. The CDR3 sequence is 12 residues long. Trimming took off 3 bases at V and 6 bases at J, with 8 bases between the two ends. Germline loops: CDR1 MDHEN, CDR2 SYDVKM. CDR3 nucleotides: TGTGCCAGCAGTTTTATCAGCCATGGCTACACCTTC. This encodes CASSFISHGYTF.

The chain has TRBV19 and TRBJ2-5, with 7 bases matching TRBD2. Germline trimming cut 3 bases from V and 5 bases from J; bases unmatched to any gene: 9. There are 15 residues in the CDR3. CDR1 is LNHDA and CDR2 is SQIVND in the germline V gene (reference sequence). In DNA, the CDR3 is TGTGCCAGTAGTATTTCCGCGGGGGTAGGGGAGACCCAGTACTTC. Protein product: CASSISAGVGETQYF.

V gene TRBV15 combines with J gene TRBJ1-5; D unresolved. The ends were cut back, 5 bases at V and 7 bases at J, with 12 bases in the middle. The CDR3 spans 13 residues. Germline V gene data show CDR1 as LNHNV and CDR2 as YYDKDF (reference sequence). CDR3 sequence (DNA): TGTGCCACCAGCTTCCAAGGTGGACAGCCCCAGCATTTT. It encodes CATSFQGGQPQHF.

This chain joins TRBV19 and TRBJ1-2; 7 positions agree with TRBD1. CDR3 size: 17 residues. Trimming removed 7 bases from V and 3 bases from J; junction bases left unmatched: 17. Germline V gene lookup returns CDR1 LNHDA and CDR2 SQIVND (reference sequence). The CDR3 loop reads CASTQYGFGQEDYGYTF. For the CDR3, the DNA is TGTGCCAGTACCCAATACGGCTTCGGACAGGAAGACTATGGCTACACCTTC.